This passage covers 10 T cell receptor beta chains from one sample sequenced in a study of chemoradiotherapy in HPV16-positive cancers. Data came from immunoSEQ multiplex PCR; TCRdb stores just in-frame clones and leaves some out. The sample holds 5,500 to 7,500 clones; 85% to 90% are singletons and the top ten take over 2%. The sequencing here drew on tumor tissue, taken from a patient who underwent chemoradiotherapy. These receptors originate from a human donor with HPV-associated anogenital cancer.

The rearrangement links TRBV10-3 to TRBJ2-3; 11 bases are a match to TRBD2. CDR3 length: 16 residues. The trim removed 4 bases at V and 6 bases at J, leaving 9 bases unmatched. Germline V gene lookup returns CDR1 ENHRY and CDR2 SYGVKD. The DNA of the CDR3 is TGTGCCATCAGTGTTCCGGGACTAGCGGACCCGGATACGCAGTATTTT. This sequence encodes CAISVPGLADPDTQYF.

CDR3 nucleotides: TGTGCCTGGAGCGCCCAGGGGGCAAAACTGTTTTTT. Its protein product is CAWSAQGAKLFF. J is TRBJ1-4 and V is TRBV30; TRBD1 matches 8 bases. Germline-derived CDR1 and CDR2 are GTSNPN and SVGIG (reference sequence). The CDR3 extends over 12 amino acids. With V trimmed by 3 bases and J by 10 bases, 4 bases remained unmatched.

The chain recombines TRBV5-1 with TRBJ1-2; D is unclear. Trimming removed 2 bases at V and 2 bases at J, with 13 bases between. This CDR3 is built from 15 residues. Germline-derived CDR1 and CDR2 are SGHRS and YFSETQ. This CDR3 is CASSLRSWQNYGYTF. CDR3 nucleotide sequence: TGCGCCAGCAGCTTAAGAAGCTGGCAAAACTATGGCTACACCTTC.

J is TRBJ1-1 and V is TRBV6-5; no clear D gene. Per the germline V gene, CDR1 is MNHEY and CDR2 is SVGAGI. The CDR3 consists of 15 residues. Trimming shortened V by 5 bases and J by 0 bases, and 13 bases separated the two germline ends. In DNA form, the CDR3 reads TGTGCCAGCAGTAACCCCCGAGGTGTGAACACTGAAGCTTTCTTT. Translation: CASSNPRGVNTEAFF.

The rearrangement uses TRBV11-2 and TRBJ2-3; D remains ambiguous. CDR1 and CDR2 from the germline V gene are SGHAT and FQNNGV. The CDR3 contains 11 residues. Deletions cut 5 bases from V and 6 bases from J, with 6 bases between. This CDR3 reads CASSPEDTQYF. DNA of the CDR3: TGTGCCAGCAGCCCTGAGGATACGCAGTATTTT.

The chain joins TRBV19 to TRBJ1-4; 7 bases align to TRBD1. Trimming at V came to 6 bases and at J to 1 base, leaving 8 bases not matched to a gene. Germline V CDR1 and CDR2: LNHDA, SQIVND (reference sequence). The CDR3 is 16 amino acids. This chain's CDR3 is CASSTGTVQTNEKLFF. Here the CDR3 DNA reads TGTGCCAGTAGCACTGGGACAGTTCAAACTAATGAAAAACTGTTTTTT. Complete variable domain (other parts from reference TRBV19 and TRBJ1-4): DGGITQSPKYLFRKEGQNVTLSCEQNLNHDAMYWYRQDPGQGLRLIYYSQIVNDFQKGDIAEGYSVSREKKESFPLTVTSAQKNPTAFYLCASSTGTVQTNEKLFFGSGTQLSVL.

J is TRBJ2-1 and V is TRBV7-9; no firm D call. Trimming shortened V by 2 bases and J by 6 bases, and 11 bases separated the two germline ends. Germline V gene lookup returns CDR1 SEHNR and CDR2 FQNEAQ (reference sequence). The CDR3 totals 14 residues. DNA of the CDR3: TGTGCCAGCAGCTTAACTGGCAGCTCCAATGAGCAGTTCTTC. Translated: CASSLTGSSNEQFF. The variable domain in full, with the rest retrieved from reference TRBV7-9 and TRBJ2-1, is DTGVSQNPRHKITKRGQNVTFRCDPISEHNRLYWYRQTLGQGPEFLTYFQNEAQLEKSRLLSDRFSAERPKGSFSTLEIQRTEQGDSAMYLCASSLTGSSNEQFFGPGTRLTVL.

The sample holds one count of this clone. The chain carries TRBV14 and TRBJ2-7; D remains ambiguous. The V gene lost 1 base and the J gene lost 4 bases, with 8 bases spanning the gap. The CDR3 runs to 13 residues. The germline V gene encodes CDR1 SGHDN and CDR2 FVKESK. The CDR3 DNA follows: TGTGCCAGCAGCCAAGCGACTGCATACGAGCAGTACTTC. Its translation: CASSQATAYEQYF.

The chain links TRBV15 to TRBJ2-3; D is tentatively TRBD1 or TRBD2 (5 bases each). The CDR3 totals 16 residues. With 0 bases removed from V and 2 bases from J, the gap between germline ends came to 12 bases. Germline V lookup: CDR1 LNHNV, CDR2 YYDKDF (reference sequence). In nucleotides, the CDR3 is TGTGCCACCAGCAGAGATTTCGGGGCTAACACAGATACGCAGTATTTT. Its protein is CATSRDFGANTDTQYF.

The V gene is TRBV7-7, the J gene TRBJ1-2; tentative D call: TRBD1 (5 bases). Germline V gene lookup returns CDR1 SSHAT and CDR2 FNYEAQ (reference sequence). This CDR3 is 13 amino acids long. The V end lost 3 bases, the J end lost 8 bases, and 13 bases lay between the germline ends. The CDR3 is CASSLAGGEGYTF. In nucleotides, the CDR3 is TGTGCCAGCAGCTTGGCCGGGGGGGAAGGCTACACCTTC.